Described below is a single TCR beta chain sequence and its context. The source of the sample is a study of blood T cell repertoires in COVID-19. Study-level background: T cells, B-cell-depleted T cells, or PBMCs supplied cDNA or gDNA.

In the authors' methods: Nucleated cell number was recorded as an estimate derived from reference gene primer amplification. Assay used: immunoSEQ multiplex PCR; TCRdb lists only in-frame clones, some missing. V, J and clone size derive from that table, while D and trimming were established from the DNA sequence. Of 200,000 to 250,000 clones in the sample, around 82% are singletons; the top ten hold around 12%. The CDR3 consists of 16 residues. V gave up 5 bases and J gave up 7 bases, with 21 bases separating them. The germline V gene has CDR1 WSHSY and CDR2 SAAADI. The sample was peripheral blood. The chain uses TRBV10-2 and TRBJ2-1; D might be TRBD2 (6 bases). This clonotype was obtained from a woman aged 40 to 50 with acute or convalescent COVID-19. The CDR3 bases are TGCGCCAGCAGTCGAATTTCCGGGACTGGTGAGAATGAGCAGTTCTTC. Its protein is CASSRISGTGENEQFF.